The 19 T cell receptor beta chains below come from one sample, sequenced in a study of blood T cell repertoires in COVID-19. Sequencing was performed with immunoSEQ multiplex PCR; in TCRdb, only in-frame clones are kept and a portion is missing. This table has some 98,000 clones, roughly 80% appearing once. Material for sequencing was peripheral blood. The receptors derive from a human donor in a cohort sampled during active COVID-19.

V gene TRBV5-4 combines with J gene TRBJ2-5, with 8 bases aligning to TRBD2. The length of the CDR3 is 17 residues. J was trimmed by 3 bases and V by 1 base; bases with no gene match: 11. The germline V gene has CDR1 SGHNT and CDR2 YYREEE (reference sequence). The CDR3 reads CASSLSQAGVKKETQYF. The CDR3 bases are TGTGCCAGCAGCTTGTCTCAAGCGGGAGTGAAGAAAGAGACCCAGTACTTC.

The chain employs TRBV28 and TRBJ1-6; D gene uncertain. CDR3 length: 14 amino acids. Trimming removed 5 bases at V and 9 bases at J, with 14 bases between. From germline, CDR1 is MDHEN and CDR2 SYDVKM. The CDR3 reads CASSTGIGVSPLHF. The DNA for the CDR3 is TGTGCCAGCAGTACCGGGATCGGGGTTTCACCCCTCCACTTT.

The rearrangement joins TRBV28 to TRBJ1-1; 9 bases fit TRBD1. The junction had 4 bases not matched to a gene; V was cut back by 4 bases and J by 1 base. The CDR3 loop spans 15 amino acids. Looked up from germline, CDR1 is MDHEN and CDR2 is SYDVKM. This chain's CDR3 is CASSSQGAGNTEAFF. CDR3 DNA: TGTGCCAGCAGTTCACAGGGGGCCGGGAACACTGAAGCTTTCTTT.

There are a few counts of this clone. The chain is built from TRBV5-6 and TRBJ1-6; the D is unclear. The CDR3 sequence is 15 residues long. V was cut by 7 bases and J by 10 bases, with 21 bases left in between. Per germline, CDR1 SGHDT and CDR2 YYEEEE. CDR3 in DNA: TGTGCCAGCGGTTCGACACATTGGAACGGCTCACCCCTCCACTTT. This codes for CASGSTHWNGSPLHF.

J is TRBJ1-2 and V is TRBV15, with 9 bases lining up with TRBD1. Germline CDR1 reads LNHNV; CDR2 reads YYDKDF (reference sequence). The length of the CDR3 is 15 residues. Trimming cost V 5 bases and J 6 bases; bases outside gene matches: 10. CDR3: CATSHPTGGEDGYTF. Here the CDR3 DNA reads TGTGCCACCAGCCATCCCACAGGGGGCGAGGATGGCTACACCTTC. Using reference TRBV15 and TRBJ1-2 for the parts outside the CDR3, the full variable domain is DAMVIQNPRYQVTQFGKPVTLSCSQTLNHNVMYWYQQKSSQAPKLLFHYYDKDFNNEADTPDNFQSRRPNTSFCFLDIRSPGLGDTAMYLCATSHPTGGEDGYTFGSGTRLTVV.

The chain is built from TRBV27 and TRBJ2-3; perhaps TRBD2 as D (5 bases). V shed 6 bases and J shed 5 bases, with 15 bases lying between them. The CDR3 contains 14 residues. Germline loops: CDR1 MNHEY, CDR2 SMNVEV (reference sequence). The CDR3 DNA reads as TGTGCCAGCAGCCTTCGGTACCGGGAAGATACGCAGTATTTT. This codes for CASSLRYREDTQYF.

This clone has a single count. The chain links TRBV28 to TRBJ2-3; possibly TRBD2 for D (5 bases). This CDR3 is built from 15 residues. Looked up from germline, CDR1 is MDHEN and CDR2 is SYDVKM. V was pared by 4 bases and J by 2 bases, with 13 bases between. The CDR3 DNA follows: TGTGCCAGCAGTTCTGGAGCGGAGCCCACAGATACGCAGTATTTT. Encoded protein: CASSSGAEPTDTQYF. Full variable domain (rest looked up from reference TRBV28 and TRBJ2-3): DVKVTQSSRYLVKRTGEKVFLECVQDMDHENMFWYRQDPGLGLRLIYFSYDVKMKEKGDIPEGYSVSREKKERFSLILESASTNQTSMYLCASSSGAEPTDTQYFGPGTRLTVL.

This rearrangement joins TRBV5-5 to TRBJ1-3; the match to TRBD1 covers 9 bases. Germline loops: CDR1 SGHKS, CDR2 YYEKEE (reference sequence). V dropped 5 bases and J dropped 7; count of bases not matched to a gene: 7. This CDR3 is built from 14 residues. Written as DNA, the CDR3 is TGTGCCAGCAGGGCCGGGACAGGGTGGAACACCATATATTTT. It yields the protein CASRAGTGWNTIYF.

V is TRBV19 and J is TRBJ1-1, with D unclear. V was clipped by 4 bases and J by 10 bases, with 16 bases between them. This CDR3 contains 13 residues. Germline CDR1 reads LNHDA; CDR2 reads SQIVND (reference sequence). CDR3 sequence: CASSTPGRVRAFF. CDR3 coding DNA: TGTGCCAGTAGTACCCCGGGTCGGGTTCGAGCTTTCTTT. Full variable domain (remainder filled in from reference TRBV19 and TRBJ1-1): DGGITQSPKYLFRKEGQNVTLSCEQNLNHDAMYWYRQDPGQGLRLIYYSQIVNDFQKGDIAEGYSVSREKKESFPLTVTSAQKNPTAFYLCASSTPGRVRAFFGQGTRLTVV.

This clone was counted between two and nine times. This chain links TRBV12-3 or TRBV12-4 with TRBJ1-4; D perhaps matches TRBD1 (6 bases). V lost 5 bases, J lost 7 bases, and 11 bases lay in between. CDR3 length: 13 residues. The CDR3 reads CASSVRGGEKLFF. The DNA for the CDR3 is TGTGCCAGCAGTGTAAGAGGGGGTGAAAAACTGTTTTTT.

The gene calls are TRBV5-1 and TRBJ1-1, with 7 bases fitting TRBD1. Trimming removed 0 bases from V and 4 bases from J; junction bases left unmatched: 6. This CDR3 is built from 15 residues. The V gene's germline CDR1 is SGHRS and CDR2 YFSETQ. The CDR3 region is CASSLEGGASTEAFF. CDR3 sequence (DNA): TGCGCCAGCAGCTTGGAAGGGGGCGCATCCACTGAAGCTTTCTTT.

In its sample, this clone was seen once. CDR3 sequence (DNA): TGTGCCAGTAGTATCCCGGGCTACGAGCAGTACTTC. Amino acid sequence: CASSIPGYEQYF. The rearrangement uses TRBV19 and TRBJ2-7, with unresolved D. The CDR3 consists of 12 residues. Trimming stripped 3 bases from V and 3 bases from J, with 6 bases between. Germline values: CDR1 LNHDA, CDR2 SQIVND (reference sequence).

This clone was seen a handful of times. The V call is TRBV5-6, the J call TRBJ1-4, with 7 bases aligning to TRBD1. The V gene's germline CDR1 is SGHDT and CDR2 YYEEEE. With 3 bases clipped from V and 5 bases from J, the junction kept 7 bases outside the gene matches. The CDR3 runs to 15 residues. CDR3 protein: CASSSPGQPNEKLFF. In DNA form, the CDR3 reads TGTGCCAGCAGCTCACCGGGACAGCCGAATGAAAAACTGTTTTTT.

The genes are TRBV5-1 and TRBJ1-1; maybe TRBD1 (5 bases). The CDR3 loop spans 16 amino acids. The V and J ends lost 4 bases and 0 bases respectively, with 16 bases between them. CDR1 and CDR2 (germline): SGHRS, YFSETQ. CDR3: CASSTDISYVNTEAFF. CDR3 nucleotide sequence: TGCGCCAGCAGCACGGACATATCCTACGTGAACACTGAAGCTTTCTTT.

V usage is TRBV7-8 and J usage is TRBJ2-1; D gene unclear. CDR1 and CDR2 (germline): SGHVS, FQNEAQ. There are 18 residues in the CDR3. V was clipped by 0 bases and J by 2 bases, with 17 bases between them. The CDR3: CASSLALGTARTYNEQFF. CDR3 DNA: TGTGCCAGCAGCTTAGCGTTGGGTACCGCGCGGACCTACAATGAGCAGTTCTTC.

The V and J genes are TRBV9 and TRBJ2-7; TRBD1 matches at 7 bases. The CDR3 consists of 15 residues. V gave up 0 bases and J gave up 4 bases; unmatched junction bases: 7. CDR1 is SGDLS, CDR2 YYNGEE, per germline. The CDR3 loop is CASSVGTGRQYEQYF. CDR3 sequence (DNA): TGTGCCAGCAGCGTAGGGACAGGAAGGCAATACGAGCAGTACTTC.

This clone has only one observation. The chain is built from TRBV11-3 and TRBJ2-5, with 7 bases that match TRBD2. CDR3 length: 15 residues. In germline, CDR1 is SGHNT, CDR2 YENEEA. Losses at the gene ends were 5 bases for V and 5 bases for J; bases not matched to a gene: 11. The CDR3 sequence: CASSRGLAGMETQYF. The DNA of the CDR3 is TGTGCCAGCAGCCGTGGGTTAGCGGGTATGGAGACCCAGTACTTC.

The rearrangement uses TRBV6-5 and TRBJ2-2; no clear D gene. With 7 bases removed from V and 4 bases from J, the gap between germline ends came to 7 bases. This CDR3 is 12 amino acids long. From germline, CDR1 is MNHEY and CDR2 SVGAGI. CDR3 DNA sequence: TGTGCCAGCATCAGAAGCACCGGGGAGCTGTTTTTT. It codes for CASIRSTGELFF.

The chain couples TRBV27 to TRBJ2-7, with 7 bases matching TRBD1. The CDR3 extends over 15 amino acids. Per the germline V gene, CDR1 is MNHEY and CDR2 is SMNVEV (reference sequence). Trimming took 7 bases from V and 2 from J; bases not matched to a gene: 11. Written as DNA, the CDR3 is TGTGCCAGCACCCGGACCGGGACAGAGACCTACGAGCAGTACTTC. It codes for CASTRTGTETYEQYF.